A selection of T cell receptor beta chains follows, all from one sample in a study of cytomegalovirus exposure and HLA in healthy donors. The assay was immunoSEQ multiplex PCR, and TCRdb's table has in-frame clones only and misses some. This repertoire shows about 240,000 clones, about 88% found once; its top ten account for roughly 0.26%. The sample consisted of PBMCs. All receptors derive from a girl between 2 and 10 years old in good health and CMV-seronegative. The CDR3 runs from the conserved cysteine through the conserved F or W. A D gene is named only where the DNA matches it firmly. Clone size is shown for a subset of rows, as once, few, many or a class of expanded clone.

d_call,clone_size,j_call,v_call,cdr3_aa,cdr3_nt
-,-,TRBJ1-1,TRBV5-4,CASSFQDTEAFF,TGTGCCAGCAGCTTTCAGGACACTGAAGCTTTCTTT
-,few,TRBJ2-2,TRBV6-5,CASSYSDSPTGELFF,TGTGCCAGCAGTTACTCGGACAGTCCCACCGGGGAGCTGTTTTTT
TRBD1,-,TRBJ1-6,TRBV7-9,CASSPTGATNSPLHF,TGTGCCAGCAGCCCTACAGGGGCCACAAATTCACCCCTCCACTTT
TRBD2,-,TRBJ2-2,TRBV5-4,CASSLVGGENTGELFF,TGTGCCAGCAGCTTAGTCGGGGGGGAGAACACCGGGGAGCTGTTTTTT
TRBD2,-,TRBJ2-3,TRBV27,CASSLRSGSLTDTQYF,TGTGCCAGCAGTTTACGGAGCGGGAGCCTCACAGATACGCAGTATTTT
-,-,TRBJ2-5,TRBV10-1,CASSIREETQYF,TGCGCCAGCAGCATCCGGGAAGAGACCCAGTACTTC
-,-,TRBJ1-4,TRBV9,CASSVGTTTNEKLFF,TGTGCCAGCAGCGTAGGAACAACAACTAATGAAAAACTGTTTTTT
-,-,TRBJ2-1,TRBV9,CASSVATQGLLGEQFF,TGTGCCAGCAGCGTAGCTACCCAGGGCCTATTGGGTGAGCAGTTCTTC
-,-,TRBJ2-7,TRBV2,CASSELAYEQYF,TGTGCCAGCAGTGAACTAGCCTACGAGCAGTACTTC
-,-,TRBJ2-6,TRBV19,CASSIPPGAVSGANVLTF,TGTGCCAGTAGTATCCCCCCAGGGGCCGTCTCTGGGGCCAACGTCCTGACTTTC
-,-,TRBJ1-5,TRBV7-9,CASSLAGRGNQPQHF,TGTGCCAGCAGCTTGGCGGGACGGGGGAATCAGCCCCAGCATTTT
-,-,TRBJ2-5,TRBV7-6,CASSPTITQYQETQYF,TGTGCCAGCAGCCCAACAATAACCCAGTACCAAGAGACCCAGTACTTC
TRBD2,once,TRBJ2-7,TRBV19,CASSPYSGRGTYEQYF,TGTGCCAGTAGTCCTTATAGCGGGAGAGGCACCTACGAGCAGTACTTC
-,-,TRBJ1-5,TRBV2,CASSGRGIQPQHF,TGTGCCAGCAGTGGAAGGGGCATTCAGCCCCAGCATTTT
TRBD2,-,TRBJ2-1,TRBV7-8,CASSLGASGGYEQFF,TGTGCCAGCAGCTTAGGGGCTAGCGGGGGCTATGAGCAGTTCTTC
TRBD2,-,TRBJ2-3,TRBV5-1,CASSSGGGDTQYF,TGCGCCAGCAGTAGCGGGGGTGGAGATACGCAGTATTTT
TRBD1,-,TRBJ2-1,TRBV9,CASSVDTGALNEQFF,TGTGCCAGCAGCGTAGATACAGGGGCCTTAAATGAGCAGTTCTTC